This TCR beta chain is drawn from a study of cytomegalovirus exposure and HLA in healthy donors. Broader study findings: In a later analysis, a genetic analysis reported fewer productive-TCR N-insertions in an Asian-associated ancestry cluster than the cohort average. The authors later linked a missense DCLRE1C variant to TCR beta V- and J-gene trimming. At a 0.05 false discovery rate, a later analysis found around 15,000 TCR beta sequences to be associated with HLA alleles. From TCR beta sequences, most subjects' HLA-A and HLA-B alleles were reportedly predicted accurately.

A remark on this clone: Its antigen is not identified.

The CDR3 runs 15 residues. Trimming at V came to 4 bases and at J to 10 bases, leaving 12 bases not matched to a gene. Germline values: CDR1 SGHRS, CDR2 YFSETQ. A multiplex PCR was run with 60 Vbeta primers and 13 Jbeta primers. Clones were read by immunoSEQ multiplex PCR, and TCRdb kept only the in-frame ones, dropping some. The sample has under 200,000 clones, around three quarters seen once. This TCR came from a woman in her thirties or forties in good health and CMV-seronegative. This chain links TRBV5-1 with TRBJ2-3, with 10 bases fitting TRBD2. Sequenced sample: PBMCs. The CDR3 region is CASSQAGLAAQAQYF. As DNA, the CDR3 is TGCGCCAGCAGCCAAGCCGGACTAGCGGCTCAGGCGCAGTATTTT.